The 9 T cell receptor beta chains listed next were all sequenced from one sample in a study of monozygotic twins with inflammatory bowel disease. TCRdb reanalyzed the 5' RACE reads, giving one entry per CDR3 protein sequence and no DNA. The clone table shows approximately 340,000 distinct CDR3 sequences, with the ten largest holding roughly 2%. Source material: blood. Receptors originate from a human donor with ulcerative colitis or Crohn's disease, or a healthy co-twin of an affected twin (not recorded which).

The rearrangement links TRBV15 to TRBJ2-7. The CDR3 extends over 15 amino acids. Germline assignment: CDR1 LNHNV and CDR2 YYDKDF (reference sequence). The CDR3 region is CATSRDLYSPYEQYF.

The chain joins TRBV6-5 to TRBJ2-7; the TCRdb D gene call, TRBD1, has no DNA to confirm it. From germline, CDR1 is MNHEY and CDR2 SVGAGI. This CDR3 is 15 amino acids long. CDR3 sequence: CASSYSTPGAYEQYF.

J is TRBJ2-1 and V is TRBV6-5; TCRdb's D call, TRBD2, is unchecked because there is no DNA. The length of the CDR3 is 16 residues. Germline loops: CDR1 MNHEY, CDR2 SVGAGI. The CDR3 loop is CASSRLAGVGDNEQFF.

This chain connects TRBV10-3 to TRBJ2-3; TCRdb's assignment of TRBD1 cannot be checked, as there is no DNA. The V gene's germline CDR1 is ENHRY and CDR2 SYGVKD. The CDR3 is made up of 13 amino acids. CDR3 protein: CAISEPGRDTQYF.

CDR3 protein: CSASGVNNEQFF. The genes are TRBV20-1 and TRBJ2-1. CDR3 length: 12 amino acids. CDR1 is DFQATT, CDR2 SNEGSKA, per germline (reference sequence).

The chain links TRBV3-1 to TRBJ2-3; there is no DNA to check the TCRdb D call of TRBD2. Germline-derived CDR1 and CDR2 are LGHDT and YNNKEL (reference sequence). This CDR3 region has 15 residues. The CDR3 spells CASSPAAGGSDTQYF.

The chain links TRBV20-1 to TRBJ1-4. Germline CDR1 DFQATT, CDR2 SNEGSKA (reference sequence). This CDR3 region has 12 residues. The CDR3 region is CSARGGFEKLFF.

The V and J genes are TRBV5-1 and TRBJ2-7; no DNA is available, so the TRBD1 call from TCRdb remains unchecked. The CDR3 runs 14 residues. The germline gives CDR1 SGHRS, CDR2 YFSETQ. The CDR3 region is CASVSGIGSYEQYF.

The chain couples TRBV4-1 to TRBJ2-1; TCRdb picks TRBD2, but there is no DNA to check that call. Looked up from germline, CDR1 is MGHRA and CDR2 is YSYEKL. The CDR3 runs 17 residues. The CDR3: CASSQAAGRRTHNEQFF.